This paragraph covers one T cell receptor (beta chain) sequence. These data are taken from a study of OX40 agonist ivuxolimab in advanced cancers. The CDR3 is 16 residues long. CDR1 is MNHEY and CDR2 is SMNVEV in the germline V gene (reference sequence). The V and J ends lost 7 bases and 6 bases respectively, with 22 bases between them. The assay was immunoSEQ multiplex PCR, and TCRdb's table has in-frame clones only and misses some. Here the sample spans approximately 90,000 clones, roughly 90% being singletons. V gene TRBV27 combines with J gene TRBJ2-1; D tentatively reads TRBD1 or TRBD2 (5 bases each). Sequencing used CD4+ or CD8+ T cells sorted from blood, obtained in a trial of the OX40 agonist ivuxolimab. The sequence was collected from an adult with an advanced solid tumor such as melanoma, head and neck, liver or kidney cancer. The CDR3 nucleotides read TGTGCCAGCACTAACGCCGGCTACAGGAGGCGCAATGAGCAGTTCTTC. This translates into CASTNAGYRRRNEQFF.